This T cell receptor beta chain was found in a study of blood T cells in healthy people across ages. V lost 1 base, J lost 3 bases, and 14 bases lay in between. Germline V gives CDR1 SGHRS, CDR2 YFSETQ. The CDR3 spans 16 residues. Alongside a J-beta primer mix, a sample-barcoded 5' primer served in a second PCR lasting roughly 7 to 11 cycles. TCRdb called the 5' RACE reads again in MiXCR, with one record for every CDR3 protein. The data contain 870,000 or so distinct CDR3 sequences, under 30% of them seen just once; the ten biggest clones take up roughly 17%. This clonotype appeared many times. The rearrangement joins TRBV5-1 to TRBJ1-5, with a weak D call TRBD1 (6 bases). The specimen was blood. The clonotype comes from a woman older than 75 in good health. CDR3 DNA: TGCGCCAGCAGCTTGAAACAGGGCAGATTCAATCAGCCCCAGCATTTT. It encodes CASSLKQGRFNQPQHF.